The 9 T cell receptor beta chains given below trace back to one sample, sequenced in a study of a mutant IDH1 vaccine in newly diagnosed glioma. Measured with immunoSEQ multiplex PCR; TCRdb has only the in-frame clones, and not every one. Altogether roughly 45,000 clones are present, about 81% being singletons, with the ten largest covering 2% to 3%. The time point is: week 23, last vaccination. Topical imiquimod was applied with each vaccine dose, which held 300 ug of mutant IDH1 20-mer peptide. For these receptors, no antigen is known. The specimen was PBMCs, collected from a glioma patient whose treatment included an IDH1 peptide vaccine. These receptors all stem from a woman aged 18-29 years with glioma. Some clones in this sample may be carry-over from other donors' samples.

The chain couples TRBV6-1 to TRBJ2-3, with TRBD2 identical over 10 bases. The CDR3 runs 15 residues. Germline CDR1 is MNHNS and CDR2 is SASEGT. Trimming at V came to 9 bases and at J to 2 bases, leaving 8 bases not matched to a gene. As DNA, the CDR3 is TGTGCCAGGGCTAGCGGGGGCCCGACCACAGATACGCAGTATTTT. It specifies CARASGGPTTDTQYF.

The V call is TRBV6-1, the J call TRBJ1-4, with D maybe TRBD1 (5 bases). The CDR3 sequence is 14 residues long. Germline CDR1 MNHNS, CDR2 SASEGT. V shed 5 bases and J shed 8 bases, with 15 bases lying between them. CDR3 nucleotides: TGTGCCAGCAGTAACGGGGAGGGACGAGAAAAACTGTTTTTT. Translated, it gives CASSNGEGREKLFF.

This clone has just one count. V and J are TRBV19 and TRBJ2-5; 7 nucleotides agree with TRBD2. Germline V gene sequence: CDR1 LNHDA, CDR2 SQIVND (reference sequence). The CDR3 is made up of 16 amino acids. V was pared by 3 bases and J by 0 bases, with 7 bases of the junction left unmatched. Here the CDR3 reads CASSMASGKYQETQYF. For the CDR3, the DNA is TGTGCCAGTAGTATGGCTAGCGGAAAGTACCAAGAGACCCAGTACTTC.

This chain links TRBV10-3 with TRBJ2-5, with 7 nucleotides matching TRBD1. CDR3 length equals 17 residues. Unmatched junction bases numbered 13, after V lost 2 bases and J lost 4 bases. Germline V gene sequence: CDR1 ENHRY, CDR2 SYGVKD. This chain's CDR3 is CAISEPRQGESAETQYF. CDR3 sequence (DNA): TGTGCCATCAGTGAGCCCCGACAGGGTGAGAGTGCAGAGACCCAGTACTTC.

Here the CDR3 DNA reads TGTGCCAGCAGCCCGGACAGGGGGGATCGAGCTTTCTTT. Protein: CASSPDRGDRAFF. V and J are TRBV27 and TRBJ1-1, with 10 positions matching TRBD1. This CDR3 is 13 amino acids long. Losses at the gene ends were 6 bases for V and 10 bases for J; bases not matched to a gene: 8. The V gene's germline CDR1 is MNHEY and CDR2 SMNVEV (reference sequence).

Only a few counts were recorded for this clone. The chain combines TRBV27 with TRBJ1-3; D is uncertain. The V gene's germline CDR1 is MNHEY and CDR2 SMNVEV (reference sequence). The CDR3 totals 16 residues. V lost 0 bases and J lost 0, with 9 bases in between. Here the CDR3 DNA reads TGTGCCAGCAGTTTATCGTCAGGAAGCTCTGGAAACACCATATATTTT. Amino acids: CASSLSSGSSGNTIYF.

This clone has only a few counts. Other nucleotide sequences from this sample produce the same CDR3. V gene TRBV9 combines with J gene TRBJ1-1; unclear D gene. V lost 0 bases and J 0 bases, leaving 3 bases between the germline ends. CDR3 length equals 13 residues. The germline V gene has CDR1 SGDLS and CDR2 YYNGEE. The CDR3 bases are TGTGCCAGCAGCGTAGAAATGAACACTGAAGCTTTCTTT. It encodes CASSVEMNTEAFF.

The CDR3 reads CASSQDQGEAFF. CDR3 coding DNA: TGTGCCAGCAGCCAAGATCAGGGGGAAGCTTTCTTT. This sequence joins TRBV4-2 and TRBJ1-1; D perhaps matches TRBD1 (6 bases). The CDR3 has 12 residues. V lost 0 bases and J 8 bases, leaving 7 bases between the germline ends. Germline lookup yields CDR1 LGHNA and CDR2 YNFKEQ.

This chain uses TRBV10-2 with TRBJ2-7; no firm D call. Trimming removed 4 bases from V and 2 bases from J, with 9 bases in between. The CDR3 covers 13 residues. In germline, CDR1 is WSHSY, CDR2 SAAADI. CDR3 bases: TGCGCCAGCAGTGGCGACCGACCCTACGAGCAGTACTTC. Residues: CASSGDRPYEQYF.